A selection of T cell receptor beta chains follows, all from one sample in a study of blood T cell repertoires in COVID-19. Only in-frame clones appear in the TCRdb table, and some are missing; sequencing was by immunoSEQ multiplex PCR. The data contain approximately 42,000 clones, around 75% of them singletons. Sequencing was done on a sample of peripheral blood. Receptors originate from an elderly man with acute or convalescent COVID-19. CDR3s include the opening cysteine and the closing phenylalanine or tryptophan. D genes are given only for firm matches. Clone size is given for some rows only: seen once, a few or many times, or a class if the clone is expanded.

D gene: TRBD2; clone size: .; V gene: TRBV6-1; J gene: TRBJ2-1; CDR3 DNA: TGTGCCAGCAGTGAAAGGGGGGCGGGAGGCTACAATGAGCAGTTCTTC; CDR3 protein: CASSERGAGGYNEQFF
D gene: .; clone size: .; V gene: TRBV18; J gene: TRBJ2-5; CDR3 DNA: TGTGCCAGCTCACCGGTTGCGGGCGAGACCCAGTACTTC; CDR3 protein: CASSPVAGETQYF
D gene: .; clone size: once; V gene: TRBV7-2; J gene: TRBJ1-4; CDR3 DNA: TGTGCCAGCAGCCCGGACAGTAATGAAAAACTGTTTTTT; CDR3 protein: CASSPDSNEKLFF
D gene: TRBD1; clone size: once; V gene: TRBV7-8; J gene: TRBJ2-5; CDR3 DNA: TGTGCCAGCAGCTCCGGACAGGGTCAAGAGACCCAGTACTTC; CDR3 protein: CASSSGQGQETQYF
D gene: TRBD2; clone size: .; V gene: TRBV11-2; J gene: TRBJ2-7; CDR3 DNA: TGTGCCAGCAGCTCTCGGACTAGCGGGCCTCCGGAGCAGTACTTC; CDR3 protein: CASSSRTSGPPEQYF
D gene: TRBD2; clone size: .; V gene: TRBV6-1; J gene: TRBJ2-4; CDR3 DNA: TGTGCCAGCAGTGAAGGGAGCGGGAGCTTAGCCAAAAACATTCAGTACTTC; CDR3 protein: CASSEGSGSLAKNIQYF
D gene: .; clone size: .; V gene: TRBV5-1; J gene: TRBJ2-7; CDR3 DNA: TGCGCCAGCAGGACAGTCGCCGGCTCCTACGAGCAGTACTTC; CDR3 protein: CASRTVAGSYEQYF
D gene: TRBD1; clone size: few; V gene: TRBV24-1; J gene: TRBJ2-5; CDR3 DNA: TGTGCCACCAGTGACACCAGGGGGACCGTCCCAGAGACCCAGTACTTC; CDR3 protein: CATSDTRGTVPETQYF
D gene: TRBD1; clone size: .; V gene: TRBV20-1; J gene: TRBJ1-2; CDR3 DNA: TGCAGTGCTCGACAGGGTAGAGGCTACACCTTC; CDR3 protein: CSARQGRGYTF
D gene: TRBD1; clone size: .; V gene: TRBV6-1; J gene: TRBJ1-3; CDR3 DNA: TGTGCCAGCAGTGACAGGGACAGGGGAAACACCATATATTTT; CDR3 protein: CASSDRDRGNTIYF
D gene: TRBD1; clone size: .; V gene: TRBV3-1/TRBV3-2; J gene: TRBJ2-1; CDR3 DNA: TGTGCCAGCAGCCCTGGGACAGGGAGTAGTGAGCAGTTCTTC; CDR3 protein: CASSPGTGSSEQFF
D gene: .; clone size: .; V gene: TRBV4-3; J gene: TRBJ1-4; CDR3 DNA: TGCGCCAGCAGCCAAGATATGACGACACGAGGGACTAATGAAAAACTGTTTTTT; CDR3 protein: CASSQDMTTRGTNEKLFF
D gene: .; clone size: .; V gene: TRBV2; J gene: TRBJ1-4; CDR3 DNA: TGTGCCAGCAGTGAATCCAGGGGAAAACTGTTTTTT; CDR3 protein: CASSESRGKLFF
D gene: TRBD1; clone size: few; V gene: TRBV2; J gene: TRBJ2-7; CDR3 DNA: TGTGCCAGCCGGGGACAGGGGTCCGGCGAGCAGTACTTC; CDR3 protein: CASRGQGSGEQYF
D gene: .; clone size: .; V gene: TRBV18; J gene: TRBJ1-4; CDR3 DNA: TGTGCCAGCCTCTCGGGGAGGAAGGAAAAACTGTTTTTT; CDR3 protein: CASLSGRKEKLFF
D gene: TRBD1; clone size: .; V gene: TRBV28; J gene: TRBJ1-1; CDR3 DNA: TGTGCCAGCAGATTCGGACAGGAGAACACTGAAGCTTTCTTT; CDR3 protein: CASRFGQENTEAFF
D gene: .; clone size: few; V gene: TRBV18; J gene: TRBJ2-1; CDR3 DNA: TGTGCCAGCTCACCGTCCCAGAACCCCAATGAGCAGTTCTTC; CDR3 protein: CASSPSQNPNEQFF
D gene: TRBD1; clone size: .; V gene: TRBV3-1/TRBV3-2; J gene: TRBJ2-7; CDR3 DNA: TGTGCCAGCAGCCCTCAGACAGGGATCCCCTACGAGCAGTACTTC; CDR3 protein: CASSPQTGIPYEQYF
D gene: .; clone size: .; V gene: TRBV7-8; J gene: TRBJ2-5; CDR3 DNA: TGTGCCAGCAGCTTACGAGGTATTACCCAGTACTTC; CDR3 protein: CASSLRGITQYF
D gene: .; clone size: .; V gene: TRBV7-6; J gene: TRBJ1-1; CDR3 DNA: TGTGCCAGCAGCCTCCTCCCTGGGGTCGGCCGGGGAGGGCCTGAAGCTTTCTTT; CDR3 protein: CASSLLPGVGRGGPEAFF
D gene: .; clone size: .; V gene: TRBV7-8; J gene: TRBJ2-1; CDR3 DNA: TGTGCCAGCAGCTTAGGGGCTAGCGGAGGGGGTGAGCAGTTCTTC; CDR3 protein: CASSLGASGGGEQFF
D gene: TRBD2; clone size: few; V gene: TRBV28; J gene: TRBJ2-7; CDR3 DNA: TGTGCCAGCACCCCGGCTAGCGGGAACTCCTACGAGCAGTACTTC; CDR3 protein: CASTPASGNSYEQYF
D gene: .; clone size: .; V gene: TRBV30; J gene: TRBJ1-2; CDR3 DNA: TGTGCCCTGGGGACAAACGGGGGGCTTTATGGCTACACCTTC; CDR3 protein: CALGTNGGLYGYTF
D gene: .; clone size: .; V gene: TRBV7-8; J gene: TRBJ2-3; CDR3 DNA: TGTGCCAGCAGCCTACTCACAGATACGCAGTATTTT; CDR3 protein: CASSLLTDTQYF
D gene: TRBD2; clone size: .; V gene: TRBV7-3; J gene: TRBJ2-1; CDR3 DNA: TGTGCCAGCAGCTTAACTGCTAGCGGGTCACTCAATGAGCAGTTCTTC; CDR3 protein: CASSLTASGSLNEQFF
D gene: .; clone size: few; V gene: TRBV6-5; J gene: TRBJ1-5; CDR3 DNA: TGTGCCAGCAATAGACAGAAGAGCAATCAGCCCCAGCATTTT; CDR3 protein: CASNRQKSNQPQHF
D gene: .; clone size: many; V gene: TRBV2; J gene: TRBJ1-5; CDR3 DNA: TGTGCCAGCAGTGACCAGACTATCAATCAGCCCCAGCATTTT; CDR3 protein: CASSDQTINQPQHF
D gene: TRBD2; clone size: .; V gene: TRBV2; J gene: TRBJ2-1; CDR3 DNA: TGTGCCAGCAAGCGGGAGGGCTCCTACAATGAGCAGTTCTTC; CDR3 protein: CASKREGSYNEQFF
D gene: TRBD1; clone size: .; V gene: TRBV6-4; J gene: TRBJ1-4; CDR3 DNA: TGTGCCAGCACGGGTACAGGGGGCGCAACTAATGAAAAACTGTTTTTT; CDR3 protein: CASTGTGGATNEKLFF
D gene: TRBD1; clone size: .; V gene: TRBV28; J gene: TRBJ2-7; CDR3 DNA: TGTGCCAGCAGTCCTACCTTGGGACAGGGGCTCTACGAGCAGTACTTC; CDR3 protein: CASSPTLGQGLYEQYF
D gene: .; clone size: few; V gene: TRBV6-1; J gene: TRBJ2-3; CDR3 DNA: TGTGCCAGCAGTGGGGGCTGGTCCGCCTCCACAGATACGCAGTATTTT; CDR3 protein: CASSGGWSASTDTQYF
D gene: .; clone size: .; V gene: TRBV28; J gene: TRBJ2-7; CDR3 DNA: TGTGCCAGCAGTTTTCAGAACTCCTACGAGCAGTACTTC; CDR3 protein: CASSFQNSYEQYF
D gene: .; clone size: .; V gene: TRBV9; J gene: TRBJ1-5; CDR3 DNA: TGTGCCAGCAGCCAAACCGGGGGTCAGCCCCAGCATTTT; CDR3 protein: CASSQTGGQPQHF
D gene: .; clone size: .; V gene: TRBV6-6; J gene: TRBJ1-2; CDR3 DNA: TGTGCCAGCAGCGAACCCGGGGGGACCGGCTACACCTTC; CDR3 protein: CASSEPGGTGYTF
D gene: .; clone size: .; V gene: TRBV10-3; J gene: TRBJ2-2; CDR3 DNA: TGTGCCATCAGTGAGTCGGGGACTCGCGAGCTGTTTTTT; CDR3 protein: CAISESGTRELFF
D gene: .; clone size: few; V gene: TRBV28; J gene: TRBJ2-7; CDR3 DNA: TGTGCCAGCAGTTTAGCGGTGGCTGTCTACGAGCAGTACTTC; CDR3 protein: CASSLAVAVYEQYF
D gene: TRBD2; clone size: .; V gene: TRBV7-9; J gene: TRBJ2-3; CDR3 DNA: TGTGCCAGCAGCTTTATGGGGACTAGTAGGACGCAGTATTTT; CDR3 protein: CASSFMGTSRTQYF
D gene: .; clone size: .; V gene: TRBV4-1; J gene: TRBJ1-2; CDR3 DNA: TGCGCCAGCAGCCATCCAGGGATTAACTATGGCTACACCTTC; CDR3 protein: CASSHPGINYGYTF
D gene: .; clone size: .; V gene: TRBV6-5; J gene: TRBJ2-7; CDR3 DNA: TGTGCCATCTCTGGACAGACGTACGGCGAGCAGTACTTC; CDR3 protein: CAISGQTYGEQYF
D gene: TRBD1; clone size: .; V gene: TRBV25-1; J gene: TRBJ1-6; CDR3 DNA: TGTGCCAGCAGTGCAAGGATAGGGACAGGGACTTCACCCCTCCACTTT; CDR3 protein: CASSARIGTGTSPLHF
D gene: .; clone size: .; V gene: TRBV29-1; J gene: TRBJ2-7; CDR3 DNA: TGCAGCGTTGGGGCAGCCCTCTCCTACGAGCAGTACTTC; CDR3 protein: CSVGAALSYEQYF
D gene: .; clone size: .; V gene: TRBV20-1; J gene: TRBJ2-1; CDR3 DNA: TGCAGTGCCCTAGGGGTGGACGAGCAGTTCTTC; CDR3 protein: CSALGVDEQFF
D gene: TRBD1; clone size: .; V gene: TRBV5-1; J gene: TRBJ2-7; CDR3 DNA: TGCGCCAGCAGCTTGGGGACAGGGTTTTACGAGCAGTACTTC; CDR3 protein: CASSLGTGFYEQYF
D gene: .; clone size: .; V gene: TRBV4-2; J gene: TRBJ2-7; CDR3 DNA: TGTGCCAGCAGCCAAGATGAGACAGGACTCGCCTACGAGCAGTACTTC; CDR3 protein: CASSQDETGLAYEQYF
D gene: .; clone size: .; V gene: TRBV6-5; J gene: TRBJ1-5; CDR3 DNA: TGTGCCAGCAGGCAGTATAGCAATCAGCCCCAGCATTTT; CDR3 protein: CASRQYSNQPQHF
D gene: TRBD1; clone size: .; V gene: TRBV7-2; J gene: TRBJ1-5; CDR3 DNA: TGTGCCAGCAGCCAACAGGGGAACTACAATCAGCCCCAGCATTTT; CDR3 protein: CASSQQGNYNQPQHF
D gene: TRBD2; clone size: once; V gene: TRBV24-1; J gene: TRBJ2-3; CDR3 DNA: TGTGCCACCAGTGAGGGAAGACTAGCGGGAGGCTACACAGATACGCAGTATTTT; CDR3 protein: CATSEGRLAGGYTDTQYF